The source of this T cell receptor (beta chain) is a study of radiotherapy plus CTLA-4 blockade in lung cancer. Study-level information: Objective response rate was over 15%; disease control rate, approximately 30%.

Patients with chemo-refractory metastatic non-small-cell lung cancer received focal radiation plus CTLA-4 blockade with ipilimumab. Generated by immunoSEQ multiplex PCR, the TCRdb table keeps only in-frame clones and is missing some. The sample lists roughly 50,000 clones; roughly four fifths were seen once. Study-wide results and limits: Early clonal dynamics of blood T cells, together with interferon-beta, were reported as the best response predictor. Expansion of tumor-derived TCR clones was observed in blood after radiotherapy plus ipilimumab.

Note on this clone: Its specificity is unknown.

The TCR originated in a human donor with non-small cell lung cancer who had stable disease on radiotherapy plus ipilimumab. Here the sequenced sample was peripheral blood, taken from a patient treated with radiotherapy plus ipilimumab.

The CDR3 coding sequence is TGTGCCAGCAGTGACTCTGCGGCGGGGAAGCTAAACTATGGCTACACCTTC. Protein product: CASSDSAAGKLNYGYTF. The rearrangement links TRBV6-4 to TRBJ1-2, with D unclear. Germline V gene sequence: CDR1 MRHNA, CDR2 SNTAGT. The ends were cut back, 0 bases at V and 2 bases at J, with 16 bases in the middle. The CDR3 loop spans 17 amino acids.